This T cell receptor (beta chain) was identified during a study of blood T cell repertoires in COVID-19. About the study: T cells, B-cell-depleted T cells, or PBMCs supplied cDNA or gDNA.

In the authors' methods: Scientists estimated how many nucleated cells there were by amplifying reference gene primers. Repertoires were generated with immunoSEQ multiplex PCR, while TCRdb's copy carries only in-frame clones and drops some. Clone size and the V and J calls come from that table; the DNA yielded D and trimming. The sample has about 180,000 clones, approximately 83% seen once. The receptor was derived from a man between 60 and 75 years old with acute or convalescent COVID-19. The sample consisted of peripheral blood.

CDR3: CASSSGGSYNEQFF. The CDR3 DNA sequence: TGTGCCAGCAGCTCAGGGGGCTCCTACAATGAGCAGTTCTTC. The genes are TRBV7-2 and TRBJ2-1, with 7 bases identical to TRBD1. The CDR3 contains 14 residues. CDR1 and CDR2 (germline): SGHTA, FQGNSA. V shed 4 bases and J 0 bases; nucleotides not matched to a gene: 0.